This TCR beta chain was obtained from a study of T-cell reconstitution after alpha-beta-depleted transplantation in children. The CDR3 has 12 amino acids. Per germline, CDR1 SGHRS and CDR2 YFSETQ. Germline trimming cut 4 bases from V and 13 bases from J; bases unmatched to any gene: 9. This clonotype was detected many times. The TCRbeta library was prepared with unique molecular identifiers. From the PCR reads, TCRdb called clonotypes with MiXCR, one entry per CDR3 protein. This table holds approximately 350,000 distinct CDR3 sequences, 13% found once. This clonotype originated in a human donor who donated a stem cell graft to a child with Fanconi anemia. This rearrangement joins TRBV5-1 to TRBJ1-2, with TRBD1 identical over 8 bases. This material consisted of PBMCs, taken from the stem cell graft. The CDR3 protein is CASSPGQGPGTF. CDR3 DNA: TGCGCCAGCAGCCCAGGACAGGGACCGGGCACCTTC. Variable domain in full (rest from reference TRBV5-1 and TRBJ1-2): KAGVTQTPRYLIKTRGQQVTLSCSPISGHRSVSWYQQTPGQGLQFLFEYFSETQRNKGNFPGRFSGRQFSNSRSEMNVSTLELGDSALYLCASSPGQGPGTFGSGTRLTVV.